This TCR beta chain was observed in a study of identical twins. CDR3 length equals 15 residues. After removal of 1 base from V and 5 bases from J, the junction contained 4 bases not matched to a gene. Template switching created a universal primer site, and the cDNA included unique molecular identifiers. One entry per CDR3 protein, called by TCRdb with MiXCR from the 5' RACE reads. The sample holds fewer than 350,000 distinct CDR3 sequences, more than 6.5% seen once. This clonotype was detected many times. The same data also went into a second study, on yellow fever vaccine responses in identical twins.

Sequenced input: memory (CD45RO+) T cells sorted from blood. The chain joins TRBV12-3 or TRBV12-4 to TRBJ1-1, with 10 bases lining up with TRBD1. The sequence was obtained from a woman younger than 30 in good health. The CDR3 nucleotides read TGTGCCAGCAGTTTAGGGACAGGGGGAAGAACTGAAGCTTTCTTT. It specifies CASSLGTGGRTEAFF.